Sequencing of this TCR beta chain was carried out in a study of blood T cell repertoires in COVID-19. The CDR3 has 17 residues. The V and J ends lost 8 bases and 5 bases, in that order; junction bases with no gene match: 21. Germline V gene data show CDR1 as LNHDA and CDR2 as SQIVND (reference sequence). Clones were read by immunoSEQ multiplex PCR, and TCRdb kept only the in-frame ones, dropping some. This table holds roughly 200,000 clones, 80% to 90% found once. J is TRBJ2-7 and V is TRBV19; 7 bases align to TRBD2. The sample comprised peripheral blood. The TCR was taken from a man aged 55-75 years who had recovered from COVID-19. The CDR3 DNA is TGTGCCAGTTCCCCGCGGGAGCCCCCAGTGTTCCCAGACGAGCAGTACTTC. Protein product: CASSPREPPVFPDEQYF.